A single sample gave rise to the 26 T cell receptor beta chains below, sequenced in a study of radiotherapy plus CTLA-4 blockade in lung cancer. The table came from immunoSEQ multiplex PCR; TCRdb's copy has only in-frame clones and leaves some out. The sample has 85,000 to 100,000 clones, around 90% seen once. The specimen was peripheral blood, collected from a patient treated with radiotherapy plus ipilimumab. These receptors came from a human donor with non-small cell lung cancer that progressed on radiotherapy plus ipilimumab.

V gene TRBV27 combines with J gene TRBJ2-2; 10 bases agree with TRBD2. The V segment lost 5 bases and the J segment 6 bases; nucleotides outside the gene matches: 9. In germline, CDR1 is MNHEY, CDR2 SMNVEV (reference sequence). The CDR3 loop spans 16 amino acids. CDR3 in DNA: TGTGCCAGCAGTGAAGGAGCGGGAGGGCCCCCCGGGGAGCTGTTTTTT. Its protein is CASSEGAGGPPGELFF.

The chain uses TRBV6-5 and TRBJ2-1; perhaps TRBD2 as D (6 bases). V gave up 2 bases and J gave up 1 base, with 12 bases separating them. This CDR3 spans 16 amino acids. CDR1 MNHEY and CDR2 SVGAGI come from the germline V gene. CDR3 sequence reads: CASSYQGLGSYNEQFF. The CDR3 DNA reads as TGTGCCAGCAGTTACCAGGGACTGGGATCCTACAATGAGCAGTTCTTC.

This clone has more than one count but fewer than ten. The V gene is TRBV9, the J gene TRBJ2-2; D gene ambiguous. The CDR3 covers 15 residues. Germline CDR1 reads SGDLS; CDR2 reads YYNGEE. Deletions cut 1 base from V and 0 bases from J, with 7 bases between. The CDR3 region is CASSVQGSNTGELFF. CDR3 in DNA: TGTGCCAGCAGCGTACAAGGTTCGAACACCGGGGAGCTGTTTTTT.

The chain combines TRBV19 with TRBJ1-1, with D possibly matching TRBD1 (6 bases). This CDR3 contains 14 residues. The germline gives CDR1 LNHDA, CDR2 SQIVND (reference sequence). Trimming cost V 7 bases and J 4 bases, with 16 bases left between them. CDR3 DNA: TGTGCCAGTAAGCCCGGGGGGCCGGGCACTGAAGCTTTCTTT. Translation: CASKPGGPGTEAFF.

The chain recombines TRBV27 with TRBJ1-5, with 7 nucleotides matching TRBD1. The CDR3 runs 16 residues. Looked up from germline, CDR1 is MNHEY and CDR2 is SMNVEV (reference sequence). The J segment lost 1 base and the V segment lost 5 bases, leaving 8 bases of the junction unmatched. CDR3 loop: CASSPRTGRSNQPQHF. The CDR3 DNA reads as TGTGCCAGCAGTCCAAGGACAGGCCGAAGCAATCAGCCCCAGCATTTT.

Here the CDR3 reads CASSYIGGEQFF. The CDR3 DNA is TGTGCCAGCAGTTACATCGGGGGTGAGCAGTTCTTC. V gene TRBV6-6 combines with J gene TRBJ2-1, with D possibly TRBD2 on 6 matching bases. V gave up 2 bases and J gave up 9 bases, with 8 bases separating them. The CDR3 is made up of 12 amino acids. The germline CDR1 and CDR2 sequences are MNHNY and SVGAGI (reference sequence).

The table lists this clone with a count of one. The V gene is TRBV7-2, the J gene TRBJ2-7, with D tentatively TRBD1 or TRBD2 (5 bases each). This CDR3 comprises 14 residues. Trimming left V 5 bases short and J 4 bases short, with 15 bases between. CDR1 is SGHTA and CDR2 is FQGNSA in the germline V gene. The CDR3 here is CASSRPGTVYEQYF. The CDR3 coding sequence is TGTGCCAGCAGCCGTCCCGGGACCGTATACGAGCAGTACTTC.

A few counts support this clone. The chain carries TRBV7-9 and TRBJ2-2, with 10 bases identical to TRBD1. The CDR3 has 17 amino acids. V dropped 3 bases and J dropped 0; count of bases not matched to a gene: 4. Germline CDR1 reads SEHNR; CDR2 reads FQNEAQ (reference sequence). The CDR3 DNA reads TGTGCCAGCAGCTTCTCCGGGACAGGGGCGAACACCGGGGAGCTGTTTTTT. This encodes CASSFSGTGANTGELFF.

The genes are TRBV4-2 and TRBJ1-2; TRBD1 might be the D (6 bases). V shed 1 base and J shed 10 bases, with 13 bases lying between them. This CDR3 is 13 amino acids long. Germline values: CDR1 LGHNA, CDR2 YNFKEQ. This CDR3 reads CASSQGTGLAYTF. The CDR3 DNA reads as TGTGCCAGCAGCCAAGGTACAGGGCTTGCCTACACCTTC.

This clone was counted only a few times. This chain joins TRBV7-2 and TRBJ1-6; 7 bases line up with TRBD1. Losses at the gene ends were 2 bases for V and 7 bases for J; bases not matched to a gene: 5. CDR1 is SGHTA and CDR2 is FQGNSA in the germline V gene. This CDR3 spans 15 amino acids. CDR3 sequence (DNA): TGTGCCAGCAGCTTAACGGGACAGCCGAATTCACCCCTCCACTTT. Protein: CASSLTGQPNSPLHF.

This clone has only a few counts. The chain joins TRBV6-6 to TRBJ2-2; D is undetermined. The CDR3 totals 11 residues. CDR1 and CDR2 (germline): MNHNY, SVGAGI (reference sequence). The ends were cut back, 6 bases at V and 4 bases at J, with 3 bases in the middle. The CDR3 region has the DNA TGTGCCAGCAGGAGCACCGGGGAGCTGTTTTTT. The encoded protein is CASRSTGELFF.

The chain couples TRBV7-9 to TRBJ2-2; the match to TRBD2 covers 13 bases. CDR3 size: 17 residues. Germline CDR1 SEHNR, CDR2 FQNEAQ (reference sequence). Trimming cost V 5 bases and J 3 bases; bases outside gene matches: 6. DNA for the CDR3: TGTGCCAGCAGCCCCATTGGACTAGCGGGAGACACCGGGGAGCTGTTTTTT. This gives the protein CASSPIGLAGDTGELFF. Combining the CDR3 with reference TRBV7-9 and TRBJ2-2 gives the whole variable domain DTGVSQNPRHKITKRGQNVTFRCDPISEHNRLYWYRQTLGQGPEFLTYFQNEAQLEKSRLLSDRFSAERPKGSFSTLEIQRTEQGDSAMYLCASSPIGLAGDTGELFFGEGSRLTVL.

CDR3 amino acids: CSAREGGSAFF. The CDR3 nucleotides read TGCAGTGCTAGAGAAGGTGGGTCAGCTTTCTTT. The gene calls are TRBV20-1 and TRBJ1-1; D gene uncertain. V was pared by 0 bases and J by 10 bases, with 9 bases between. The CDR3 covers 11 residues. From germline, CDR1 is DFQATT and CDR2 SNEGSKA (reference sequence).

The CDR3 region has the DNA TGCGCCAGCAGGAGGGAGGACGGAAACACCATATATTTT. Its translation is CASRREDGNTIYF. The V call is TRBV5-1, the J call TRBJ1-3; D is undetermined. This CDR3 contains 13 residues. Trimming removed 5 bases at V and 4 bases at J, with 10 bases between. The germline V gene has CDR1 SGHRS and CDR2 YFSETQ.

V and J are TRBV2 and TRBJ2-5; the match to TRBD2 covers 7 bases. The J call may not be correct, given that the DNA end is closer to TRBJ2-7. The CDR3 loop spans 15 amino acids. CDR1 and CDR2 (germline): SNHLY, FYNNEI. The CDR3 bases are TGTGCCAGCAGTGATTTCGGCCCGGGGGGATACGAGCAGTACTTC. It encodes CASSDFGPGGYEQYF.

The chain is built from TRBV27 and TRBJ1-5; 8 nucleotides match TRBD1. There are 14 residues in the CDR3. The germline V gene encodes CDR1 MNHEY and CDR2 SMNVEV (reference sequence). Trimming cost V 4 bases and J 7 bases; bases outside gene matches: 6. CDR3 nucleotides: TGTGCCAGCAGTTACGGACAGGGTCTGCAGCCCCAGCATTTT. It is translated as CASSYGQGLQPQHF.

This chain uses TRBV27 with TRBJ2-7, with TRBD1 as a possible D gene (5 bases). The CDR3 length is 13 residues. V was shortened by 8 bases and J by 0 bases, with 11 bases between the two germline ends. Germline lookup yields CDR1 MNHEY and CDR2 SMNVEV (reference sequence). The CDR3 bases are TGTGCCAGCGTCGACAGTTTCTCCTACGAGCAGTACTTC. Translating gives CASVDSFSYEQYF.

The rearrangement uses TRBV4-1 and TRBJ2-1; TRBD2 might be the D (5 bases). Germline V lookup: CDR1 MGHRA, CDR2 YSYEKL. Between the trimmed V and J ends, which lost 1 base and 9 bases, there was a span of 10 bases. The CDR3 consists of 13 residues. The CDR3 here is CASSQGPGFEQFF. In DNA, the CDR3 is TGCGCCAGCAGCCAAGGACCGGGGTTTGAGCAGTTCTTC.

The chain links TRBV13 to TRBJ2-2; D uncertain. V was trimmed by 0 bases and J by 0 bases, leaving 5 bases between them. The length of the CDR3 is 15 residues. Germline V gene lookup returns CDR1 PRHDT and CDR2 FYEKMQ (reference sequence). The CDR3 DNA is TGTGCCAGCAGCTTAGGGACAACGAACACCGGGGAGCTGTTTTTT. It is translated as CASSLGTTNTGELFF.

This chain connects TRBV5-4 to TRBJ1-2, with TRBD1 matching over 10 bases. The germline gives CDR1 SGHNT, CDR2 YYREEE (reference sequence). The junction had 8 bases not matched to a gene; V was cut back by 4 bases and J by 8 bases. The CDR3 is made up of 14 amino acids. The CDR3 nucleotides are TGTGCCAGCAGCCTCTTCGGGACAGGGGAAGGCTACACCTTC. Amino acid sequence: CASSLFGTGEGYTF. Complete variable domain (other parts from reference TRBV5-4 and TRBJ1-2): ETGVTQSPTHLIKTRGQQVTLRCSSQSGHNTVSWYQQALGQGPQFIFQYYREEENGRGNFPPRFSGLQFPNYSSELNVNALELDDSALYLCASSLFGTGEGYTFGSGTRLTVV.

V gene TRBV2 combines with J gene TRBJ2-2; unclear D gene. The V gene lost 4 bases and the J gene lost 5 bases, with 14 bases spanning the gap. This CDR3 spans 15 amino acids. Germline V CDR1 and CDR2: SNHLY, FYNNEI. CDR3: CASSGPGQGTGELFF. As DNA, the CDR3 is TGTGCCAGCAGTGGGCCGGGCCAAGGGACCGGGGAGCTGTTTTTT.

This sequence joins TRBV29-1 and TRBJ1-2, with 7 bases fitting TRBD1. V lost 2 bases, J lost 5 bases, and 2 bases stayed unmatched. The length of the CDR3 is 12 residues. Germline V gene sequence: CDR1 SQVTM, CDR2 ANQGSEA. The CDR3 DNA reads TGCAGCGTTGAACAGGGGGGGTATGGCTACACCTTC. It is translated as CSVEQGGYGYTF.

The chain has TRBV4-3 and TRBJ1-6; 11 nucleotides match TRBD1. The CDR3 loop spans 14 amino acids. Germline V gene data show CDR1 as LGHNA and CDR2 as YSLEER. Trimming removed 4 bases from V and 9 bases from J; junction bases left unmatched: 2. In DNA, the CDR3 is TGCGCCAGCAGCCTGGGACAGGGGGGTTCACCCCTCCACTTT. It translates to CASSLGQGGSPLHF.

The J gene is TRBJ2-5, the V gene TRBV11-1; D call uncertain. Germline values: CDR1 SGHAT, CDR2 FQDESV (reference sequence). V lost 5 bases and J 3 bases, leaving 13 bases between the germline ends. This CDR3 is 14 amino acids long. In nucleotides, the CDR3 is TGTGCCAGCAGCCCTCGTTGGGAAAAAGAGACCCAGTACTTC. Protein product: CASSPRWEKETQYF.

V usage is TRBV20-1 and J usage is TRBJ2-7; D might be TRBD1 (6 bases). Germline V gene sequence: CDR1 DFQATT, CDR2 SNEGSKA (reference sequence). This CDR3 comprises 11 residues. The V gene lost 5 bases and the J gene lost 5 bases, with 10 bases spanning the gap. CDR3 residues: CSAEKGDEQYF. The DNA for the CDR3 is TGCAGTGCTGAAAAGGGGGACGAGCAGTACTTC.

The chain carries TRBV6-6 and TRBJ1-2; D is unresolved. This CDR3 has 12 amino acids. The germline V and J ends were trimmed by 2 bases and 7 bases, with 8 bases remaining between them. Germline loops: CDR1 MNHNY, CDR2 SVGAGI (reference sequence). The CDR3 nucleotides read TGTGCCAGCAGTTACGAACGCGGTGGCTACACCTTC. This encodes CASSYERGGYTF.